This TCR beta chain is from a study of T cells after yellow fever vaccination. Overall study: Preparing low-cell-number fractions relied on SMART-Seq v4 Ultra Low Input. Study-wide results and limits: Contamination by abundant bulk-population clonotypes could be present in FACS-sorted repertoires.

The V end was cut by 4 bases, the J end by 5 bases, with 9 bases between. There are 13 residues in the CDR3. CDR1 and CDR2 from the germline V gene are SGHTA and FQGNSA. This clonotype was detected many times. What it binds is not known. The study made its TCR cDNA through 5'RACE template switching. That step introduced a universal primer site along with UMIs. Each CDR3 protein is one row after TCRdb ran MiXCR on the 5' RACE reads. The repertoire holds around 100,000 distinct CDR3 sequences, around 8.6% seen once, with roughly 25% in the top ten. This chain uses TRBV7-2 with TRBJ1-5, with a tentative D call TRBD1 (6 bases). This receptor was obtained from a man under 40 who received the YFV17D yellow fever vaccine. The sample in question was CD8+ T cells sorted from PBMCs, obtained 45 days after the yellow fever booster vaccination. This CDR3 reads CASSWAGDQPQHF. The CDR3 DNA follows: TGTGCCAGCAGCTGGGCAGGGGATCAGCCCCAGCATTTT. The full variable domain, completed using reference TRBV7-2 and TRBJ1-5, is GAGVSQSPSNKVTEKGKDVELRCDPISGHTALYWYRQSLGQGLEFLIYFQGNSAPDKSGLPSDRFSAERTGGSVSTLTIQRTQQEDSAVYLCASSWAGDQPQHFGDGTRLSIL.